This record covers a single T cell receptor beta chain. Its target antigen remains unknown. Base qualities are not at hand, and no much larger clone is one base apart. These data come from a study of shared clonotypes between healthy human individuals (dated by TCRdb to about 2020). Looking at the study overall: A couple of women and a few men aged 18 to 49 years were included in the cohort. For each donor, three plates each were used for CD4 naive and CD4 memory, two plates were used for CD8 naive, and one plate was used for CD8 memory. Blood TCR repertoires of roughly five healthy adults were deeply sequenced to estimate repertoire size and the extent of clonotype sharing between individuals. Different laboratories and diverse techniques were used to prepare libraries and sequence TCR repertoires, to increase sequencing depth and limit assay-specific biases. Each donor's leukapheresis produced roughly between roughly 0.85 and 9.5 billion PBMCs. General conclusions and limits of the study: Pairwise subsampling indicated that sequencing depth was expected to affect the degree of clonotype sharing among donors. Larger estimated clonotype richness was generally found for naive subsets than for memory subsets. Higher generation probabilities were observed for clonotypes shared by all four sorted-subset donors than for non-shared clonotypes. Sharing across several donors was observed for approximately 5% of naive CD4, less than 4% of naive CD8, around 2.5% of memory CD4, and roughly 0.43% of memory CD8 clonotypes. Even with the large sequencing depth, rarefaction of the sorted-subset datasets indicated that sequencing was incomplete. The genetic and exposure-history diversity represented was limited by the small number of donors. Sampling was limited to blood, and TCR repertoires in tissue likely differ from TCR repertoires in blood.

Using the deep immunoSEQ assay, multiplex PCR amplified TCR CDR3 regions from genomic DNA. For each cell subset, the extracted genomic DNA was distributed evenly across all wells of several immunoSEQ 96-well plates, and each plate served as one replicate. For sorted subsets, approximately 200 ng of genomic DNA, equivalent to some 30,000 T cell genomes, went into each replicate PCR. Purified libraries were quantified with a Qubit 3.0 fluorometer, sized on a Bioanalyzer 2100, and re-quantified with the KAPA Library Quantification kit. Each immunoSEQ 96-well plate was sequenced on its own single-read 150-cycle Illumina NextSeq 550 flow cell. The study's own analysis went as follows. Because the immunoSEQ output included only junctional sequences and no quality scores, the filtering could not be the same as the filtering used for full-length reads. Sequences were annotated with PyIR, a Python wrapper for IgBLAST v1.9, and V/J genes and CDR3 were assigned using IMGT germline references. Reads were removed for weak V/J assignments (E-value above 1e-6), missing CDR3, stop codons, out-of-frame junctions, or ambiguous translated residues. V3J clonotypes were defined as sequences sharing an identical inferred V gene, J gene, and CDR3 amino acid sequence. Percentage overlap between repertoires was computed as shared unique clonotypes divided by the size of the smaller repertoire. Richness of each repertoire was evaluated using RTK rarefaction, the Chao1 estimator, and Recon v2.1 estimates of unobserved clonotypes. Generation probabilities were computed with OLGA for all TCRbeta clonotypes obtained by the gDNA method from several donors. This immuneACCESS table, as held by TCRdb, lists in-frame sequences with V and J called but not all clones. Of the missing ones, under half trace to an unresolved V gene in checked studies; the others have no known cause. V, J and clone size are those of that table, while D and trimming were read from the DNA. The table for this sample lists 2 million to 2.5 million clones; over 85% of them were counted only once. The ten most abundant clones make up 0.36% of the sample.

The V and J ends are trimmed by 8 bases and 1 base, leaving 12 bases between them. The CDR1 and CDR2 encoded by the germline V gene are SNHLY and FYNNEI. Including the terminal cysteine and phenylalanine, the CDR3 comprises 14 residues. Only CDR3 DNA is held: 42 bases, read in frame from base 1. Donors were healthy HIV-negative adults with no recently reported acute infections or vaccinations. Every donor was a Caucasian adult living in Nashville, Tennessee, USA. Magnetic negative selection was used to enrich CD4+ T cells, after which naive cells were positively selected on CD45RA and the negative fraction became the memory subset. After blood collection by leukapheresis, PBMCs were isolated using Ficoll-Histopaque density gradient centrifugation and then cryopreserved in the vapor phase of liquid nitrogen. Purity and quantity of every magnetically sorted T cell population were checked by analytical flow cytometry. Genomic DNA was isolated from every sorted fraction and measured by UV absorbance on a Nanodrop 2000c.

What was sequenced was naive CD4+ T cells from PBMCs. What this sample's cell subset or site label stands for: CD45RA+ positively selected. This TCR was recovered from a young man in good health. Some clones in this sample may be carry-over from other donors' samples. The chain was built from TRBV2 and TRBJ1-5; D gene: possibly TRBD1, on 5 matching bases. The bases read TGTGCCAGCTTGGACACAGACAGCAATCAGCCCCAGCATTTT. This is translated as CASLDTDSNQPQHF.